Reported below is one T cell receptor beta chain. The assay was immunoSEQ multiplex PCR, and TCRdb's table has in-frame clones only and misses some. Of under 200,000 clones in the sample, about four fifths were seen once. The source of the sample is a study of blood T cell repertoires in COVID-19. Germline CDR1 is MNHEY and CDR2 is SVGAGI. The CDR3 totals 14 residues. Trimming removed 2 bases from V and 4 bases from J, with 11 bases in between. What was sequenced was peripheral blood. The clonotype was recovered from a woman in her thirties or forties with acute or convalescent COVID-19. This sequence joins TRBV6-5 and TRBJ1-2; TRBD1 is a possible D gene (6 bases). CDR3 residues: CASSYLDRLYGYTF. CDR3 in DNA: TGTGCCAGCAGTTACCTGGACAGACTCTATGGCTACACCTTC.